Shown below are 11 T cell receptor beta chains from a single sample sequenced in a study of response to subunit inactivated influenza vaccine. TCRdb processed the RT-PCR reads anew with MiXCR; each CDR3 protein has one entry. The top ten hold 2.5% to 3.5% of the sample, which has about 540,000 distinct CDR3 sequences, 20% to 25% seen once. Another study also made use of these data, one on T cells expressing NK-cell markers. As reported in that work: Researchers built TCR beta cDNA using 5'RACE template switching with UMIs.

Sequenced material: CD4+ T cells sorted from PBMCs, taken 11 to 12 days after vaccination. The source is a man aged 50 to 60 who received an inactivated influenza vaccine.

This clonotype occurred a few times. This rearrangement joins TRBV7-2 to TRBJ1-3, with D possibly TRBD1 on 5 matching bases. The V and J ends lost 4 bases and 4 bases respectively, with 5 bases between them. Germline values: CDR1 SGHTA, CDR2 FQGNSA. CDR3 length: 12 residues. The CDR3 coding sequence is TGTGCCAGCAGCTCAGGGGGAAACACCATATATTTT. Its protein product is CASSSGGNTIYF.

This CDR3 is CASSHGGLSYEQYF. The DNA for the CDR3 is TGTGCCAGCAGCCACGGGGGGCTCTCCTACGAGCAGTACTTC. This sequence joins TRBV14 and TRBJ2-7; perhaps TRBD2 as D (7 bases). The CDR3 length is 14 residues. Germline loops: CDR1 SGHDN, CDR2 FVKESK. V lost 3 bases and J lost 0, with 9 bases in between.

The table lists this clonotype with a few counts. The V and J genes are TRBV5-5 and TRBJ2-3; possibly TRBD1 for D (6 bases). Germline loops: CDR1 SGHKS, CDR2 YYEKEE (reference sequence). This CDR3 contains 17 residues. Trimming removed 4 bases at V and 3 bases at J, with 21 bases between. CDR3 DNA sequence: TGTGCCAGCAGCCTACCCCTGGGGGCAGGGCGGACAGATACGCAGTATTTT. Encoded protein: CASSLPLGAGRTDTQYF.

This clonotype was found once. The chain has TRBV7-9 and TRBJ1-1; D possibly corresponds to TRBD1 (6 bases). The V end lost 5 bases, the J end lost 1 base, and 14 bases lay between the germline ends. The CDR3 is made up of 15 amino acids. The germline V gene encodes CDR1 SEHNR and CDR2 FQNEAQ (reference sequence). This CDR3 is CASSKRQVQNTEAFF. DNA of the CDR3: TGTGCCAGCAGCAAGAGACAGGTCCAGAACACTGAAGCTTTCTTT.

V and J are TRBV24-1 and TRBJ2-3, with a tentative D call TRBD2 (5 bases). Germline V gene sequence: CDR1 KGHDR, CDR2 SFDVKD. The CDR3 is made up of 13 amino acids. Trimming left V 6 bases short and J 4 bases short, with 10 bases between. CDR3 residues: CATSRPGSDTQYF. The DNA of the CDR3 is TGTGCCACCAGTCGTCCGGGGTCAGATACGCAGTATTTT.

This clonotype was seen once. In DNA, the CDR3 is TGTGCTACCTATAGCGGGGGAGCCGATACGCAGTATTTT. Its translation: CATYSGGADTQYF. This rearrangement joins TRBV28 to TRBJ2-3, with TRBD2 matching 9 bases. Per the germline V gene, CDR1 is MDHEN and CDR2 is SYDVKM. CDR3 size: 13 residues.

The chain combines TRBV18 with TRBJ2-1; 8 bases match TRBD2. The trim removed 2 bases at V and 4 bases at J, leaving 7 bases unmatched. Germline V lookup: CDR1 KGHSH, CDR2 LQKENI. This CDR3 has 16 residues. For the CDR3, the DNA is TGTGCCAGCTCACCAGTAGTAGGCGGGAGGTACAATGAGCAGTTCTTC. This gives the protein CASSPVVGGRYNEQFF.

The chain recombines TRBV4-3 with TRBJ2-2, with D unclear. Germline values: CDR1 LGHNA, CDR2 YSLEER. Trimming removed 0 bases from V and 1 base from J, with 9 bases in between. This CDR3 has 16 residues. CDR3 coding DNA: TGCGCCAGCAGCCAAGACACTGGGTGGAACACCGGGGAGCTGTTTTTT. It translates to CASSQDTGWNTGELFF.

The rearrangement joins TRBV7-9 to TRBJ2-3, with D possibly matching TRBD1 (5 bases). The V and J ends lost 6 bases and 5 bases respectively, with 18 bases between them. CDR3 length equals 15 residues. CDR1 and CDR2 (germline): SEHNR, FQNEAQ (reference sequence). This chain's CDR3 is CASRPPIRVGDTQYF. The CDR3 DNA sequence: TGTGCCAGCAGGCCGCCCATCAGGGTAGGAGATACGCAGTATTTT. The whole variable domain, filled in from reference TRBV7-9 and TRBJ2-3, reads DTGVSQNPRHKITKRGQNVTFRCDPISEHNRLYWYRQTLGQGPEFLTYFQNEAQLEKSRLLSDRFSAERPKGSFSTLEIQRTEQGDSAMYLCASRPPIRVGDTQYFGPGTRLTVL.

The V gene is TRBV20-1, the J gene TRBJ1-1, with a tentative D call TRBD1 (5 bases). Per germline, CDR1 DFQATT and CDR2 SNEGSKA (reference sequence). V was cut by 5 bases and J by 4 bases, with 11 bases left in between. CDR3 length: 12 amino acids. The CDR3 sequence: CSADQGSTEAFF. The CDR3 DNA reads as TGCAGTGCTGATCAGGGAAGCACTGAAGCTTTCTTT.

The rearrangement links TRBV3-1 to TRBJ2-7; 15 bases line up with TRBD2. The ends lost 5 bases at V and 6 bases at J; junction bases unmatched: 2. The length of the CDR3 is 14 residues. Germline CDR1 reads LGHDT; CDR2 reads YNNKEL (reference sequence). CDR3 protein: CASSEGLAGGEQYF. DNA for the CDR3: TGTGCCAGCAGCGAGGGACTAGCGGGAGGCGAGCAGTACTTC.